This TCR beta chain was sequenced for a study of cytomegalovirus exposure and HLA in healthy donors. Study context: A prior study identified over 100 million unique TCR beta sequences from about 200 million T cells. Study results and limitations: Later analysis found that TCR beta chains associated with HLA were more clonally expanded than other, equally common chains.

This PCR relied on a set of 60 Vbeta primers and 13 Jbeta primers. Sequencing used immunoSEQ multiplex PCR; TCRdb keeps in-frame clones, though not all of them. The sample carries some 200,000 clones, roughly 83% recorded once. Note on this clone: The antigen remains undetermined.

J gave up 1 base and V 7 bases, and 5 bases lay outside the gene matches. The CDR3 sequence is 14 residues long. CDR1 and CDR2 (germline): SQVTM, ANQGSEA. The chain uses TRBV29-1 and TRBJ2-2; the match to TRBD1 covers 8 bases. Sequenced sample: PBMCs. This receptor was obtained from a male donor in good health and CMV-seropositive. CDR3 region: CSAGQGGNTGELFF. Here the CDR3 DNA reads TGCAGCGCTGGACAGGGAGGGAACACCGGGGAGCTGTTTTTT.